This T cell receptor (beta chain) stems from a study of cytomegalovirus exposure and HLA in healthy donors. Looking at the study overall: Early release data held 75 million to 90 million unique TCRs from HLA-typed donors.

Primers for the PCR totalled 60 Vbeta and 13 Jbeta. Profiled with immunoSEQ multiplex PCR; TCRdb holds only in-frame clones, not every one. The table shows fewer than 250,000 clones, with around 75% occurring only once. For this clone: The target antigen is unknown.

V lost 0 bases to trimming and J lost 3 bases; unmatched junction nucleotides: 5. The length of the CDR3 is 15 residues. Germline V gene sequence: CDR1 LNHDA, CDR2 SQIVND (reference sequence). General observations from the study: Later analysis showed most CMV-associated TCR beta chains appearing HLA-restricted. Roughly uniform sequencing depth across donors was assumed, possibly incorrectly.

The rearrangement uses TRBV19 and TRBJ2-7, with 7 bases lining up with TRBD2. This clonotype was obtained from a woman aged 30 to 39 in good health and CMV-seronegative. The sample comprised PBMCs. The CDR3 DNA reads as TGTGCCAGTAGTATAGATCCCGCTAGCGGCTACGAGCAGTACTTC. This gives the protein CASSIDPASGYEQYF.